One sample yielded the 30 T cell receptor beta chains listed below, sequenced in a study of early T cells in non-severe SARS-CoV-2 infection. TCRdb re-derived calls from the 5' RACE reads in MiXCR, one entry per CDR3 protein. The top ten clones hold 3% of a sample with tens of thousands of distinct CDR3 sequences, over 3% of them seen once. Sample: whole blood. The receptors derive from an adult who was a healthcare worker with PCR-confirmed SARS-CoV-2 infection or an uninfected control (not recorded which).

This clonotype was observed many times. The gene calls are TRBV20-1 and TRBJ2-1, with TRBD2 matching 11 bases. This CDR3 contains 16 residues. The germline CDR1 and CDR2 sequences are DFQATT and SNEGSKA (reference sequence). J was trimmed by 6 bases and V by 2 bases; bases with no gene match: 9. CDR3: CSARSASGGSFNEQFF. The CDR3 bases are TGCAGTGCTAGATCCGCTAGCGGGGGGTCATTCAATGAGCAGTTCTTC.

This clonotype was seen repeatedly, ten times or more. V and J are TRBV19 and TRBJ2-6; D is unclear. CDR1 is LNHDA, CDR2 SQIVND, per germline (reference sequence). V lost 3 bases, J lost 3 bases, and 6 bases lay in between. This CDR3 region has 14 residues. DNA for the CDR3: TGTGCCAGTAGTATTAAGCTTGGGGCCAACGTCCTGACTTTC. Residues: CASSIKLGANVLTF.

This clonotype was recorded a few times. The chain combines TRBV4-1 with TRBJ1-5; D is perhaps TRBD1 (6 bases). V was cut by 1 base and J by 5 bases, with 12 bases left in between. This CDR3 is 15 amino acids long. Germline V CDR1 and CDR2: MGHRA, YSYEKL. The chain's CDR3 is CASSQVPGAYQPQHF. The CDR3 coding sequence is TGCGCCAGCAGCCAAGTGCCGGGGGCTTATCAGCCCCAGCATTTT.

The V gene is TRBV6-1, the J gene TRBJ1-3; D call uncertain. The V end was cut by 11 bases, the J end by 0 bases, with 14 bases between. This CDR3 is 14 amino acids long. Germline V gene sequence: CDR1 MNHNS, CDR2 SASEGT. CDR3 loop: CAASPEISGNTIYF. The CDR3 DNA sequence: TGTGCCGCATCCCCGGAAATCTCTGGAAACACCATATATTTT.

This clonotype was detected ten times or more. The chain couples TRBV7-2 to TRBJ1-1, with D possibly being TRBD1 (6 bases). Germline-derived CDR1 and CDR2 are SGHTA and FQGNSA. The CDR3 spans 14 residues. The V gene lost 5 bases and the J gene lost 6 bases, with 16 bases spanning the gap. CDR3 nucleotide sequence: TGTGCCAGCAGCCTGGGACACAGTTCGGCTGAAGCTTTCTTT. It specifies CASSLGHSSAEAFF.

In this sample, this clonotype turned up a few times. This chain connects TRBV20-1 to TRBJ2-1; no reliable D call. The CDR3 spans 13 residues. CDR1 is DFQATT and CDR2 is SNEGSKA in the germline V gene (reference sequence). Between the trimmed V and J ends, which lost 6 bases and 6 bases, there was a span of 15 bases. The DNA of the CDR3 is TGCAGTGCCCTCTTCTTTCTCGGCAATGAGCAGTTCTTC. Residues: CSALFFLGNEQFF.

The table lists this clonotype with many counts. V gene TRBV25-1 combines with J gene TRBJ2-3, with TRBD2 matching over 7 bases. V dropped 3 bases and J dropped 4; count of bases not matched to a gene: 16. CDR3 length equals 18 residues. Germline CDR1 and CDR2: MGHDK and SYGVNS. The chain's CDR3 is CASSDRRDQNRGADTQYF. In nucleotides, the CDR3 is TGTGCCAGCAGTGATCGCCGGGACCAAAACCGGGGGGCAGATACGCAGTATTTT.

This clonotype occurred many times. The chain combines TRBV9 with TRBJ2-7; tentative D call: TRBD1 (5 bases). Germline V lookup: CDR1 SGDLS, CDR2 YYNGEE. The CDR3 consists of 15 residues. V lost 4 bases and J 1 base, leaving 15 bases between the germline ends. In DNA, the CDR3 is TGTGCCAGCAGCCAGCAGGGTTTTGAGTCCTACGAGCAGTACTTC. Translated, it gives CASSQQGFESYEQYF. The whole variable domain, filled in from reference TRBV9 and TRBJ2-7, reads DSGVTQTPKHLITATGQRVTLRCSPRSGDLSVYWYQQSLDQGLQFLIQYYNGEERAKGNILERFSAQQFPDLHSELNLSSLELGDSALYFCASSQQGFESYEQYFGPGTRLTVT.

This clonotype appeared a few times. The chain couples TRBV19 to TRBJ2-2, with 9 bases matching TRBD2. Germline-derived CDR1 and CDR2 are LNHDA and SQIVND (reference sequence). With 1 base clipped from V and 3 bases from J, the junction kept 9 bases outside the gene matches. The length of the CDR3 is 18 residues. The CDR3 DNA is TGTGCCAGTAGTATAGGGGTAGCGGGAGCGGTGGACACCGGGGAGCTGTTTTTT. This gives the protein CASSIGVAGAVDTGELFF.

This clonotype was counted many times. CDR3: CASSRGQSGLNEQFF. The CDR3 DNA is TGTGCCAGCAGTCGGGGACAGTCTGGTTTGAATGAGCAGTTCTTC. The chain couples TRBV27 to TRBJ2-1, with 7 bases aligning to TRBD1. Per germline, CDR1 MNHEY and CDR2 SMNVEV (reference sequence). V was clipped by 5 bases and J by 7 bases; unmatched bases: 11. The CDR3 extends over 15 amino acids.

A note on this clonotype: Given a much more abundant clone one base away, this may be a read error. V usage is TRBV6-5 and J usage is TRBJ2-7, with 7 nucleotides matching TRBD1. Trimming removed 6 bases from V and 2 bases from J; junction bases left unmatched: 7. Looked up from germline, CDR1 is MNHEY and CDR2 is SVGAGI. The CDR3 extends over 14 amino acids. The CDR3 sequence: CASRPGGFTYEQYF. The CDR3 DNA follows: TGTGCCAGCAGACCAGGGGGATTCACCTACGAGCAGTACTTC.

In this sample, this clonotype turned up many times. The chain uses TRBV5-5 and TRBJ2-5; no firm D call. The germline V and J ends were trimmed by 0 bases and 1 base, with 4 bases remaining between them. Looked up from germline, CDR1 is SGHKS and CDR2 is YYEKEE (reference sequence). The CDR3 is made up of 13 amino acids. The CDR3: CASSLGVQETQYF. Written as DNA, the CDR3 is TGTGCCAGCAGCTTGGGGGTCCAAGAGACCCAGTACTTC. Together with reference TRBV5-5 and TRBJ2-5, the CDR3 gives the full variable domain: DAGVTQSPTHLIKTRGQQVTLRCSPISGHKSVSWYQQVLGQGPQFIFQYYEKEERGRGNFPDRFSARQFPNYSSELNVNALLLGDSALYLCASSLGVQETQYFGPGTRLLVL.

This clonotype was seen at least ten times. The chain joins TRBV20-1 to TRBJ2-5; D call uncertain. V was pared by 1 base and J by 5 bases, with 11 bases between. The CDR3 is 13 amino acids. Germline-derived CDR1 and CDR2 are DFQATT and SNEGSKA (reference sequence). The CDR3 DNA follows: TGCAGTGCTAGAGGGATGATGGAGGAGACCCAGTACTTC. This encodes CSARGMMEETQYF.

This clonotype was counted a few times. This chain connects TRBV7-6 to TRBJ2-3; 7 bases agree with TRBD2. The J segment lost 8 bases and the V segment lost 4 bases, leaving 9 bases of the junction unmatched. The germline CDR1 and CDR2 sequences are SGHVS and FNYEAQ. The CDR3 extends over 14 amino acids. This chain's CDR3 is CASSSVQRGGTQYF. CDR3 DNA sequence: TGTGCCAGCAGCTCGGTCCAGCGGGGCGGTACGCAGTATTTT.

This clonotype has a count of ten or more. This chain connects TRBV15 to TRBJ2-1; a possible D gene is TRBD1 (6 bases). CDR3 size: 13 residues. With 1 base removed from V and 5 bases from J, the gap between germline ends came to 6 bases. The germline V gene encodes CDR1 LNHNV and CDR2 YYDKDF (reference sequence). Here the CDR3 reads CATSRGTDNEQFF. The CDR3 DNA follows: TGTGCCACCAGCAGAGGGACAGACAATGAGCAGTTCTTC.

In this sample, this clonotype turned up many times. V is TRBV9 and J is TRBJ2-1; no clear D gene. Germline assignment: CDR1 SGDLS and CDR2 YYNGEE. This CDR3 region has 12 residues. Trimming removed 3 bases at V and 8 bases at J, with 9 bases between. CDR3 DNA: TGTGCCAGCAGCGGCCCCGAGGATGAGCAGTTCTTC. Protein sequence: CASSGPEDEQFF.

The chain is built from TRBV19 and TRBJ2-1, with D perhaps matching TRBD2 (6 bases). Germline V gene lookup returns CDR1 LNHDA and CDR2 SQIVND (reference sequence). Trimming shortened V by 1 base and J by 2 bases, and 9 bases separated the two germline ends. The CDR3 sequence is 15 residues long. In DNA form, the CDR3 reads TGTGCCAGTAGTATAGGCGGGGCAACCTACAATGAGCAGTTCTTC. As protein: CASSIGGATYNEQFF. Drawing the rest from reference TRBV19 and TRBJ2-1, the complete variable domain is DGGITQSPKYLFRKEGQNVTLSCEQNLNHDAMYWYRQDPGQGLRLIYYSQIVNDFQKGDIAEGYSVSREKKESFPLTVTSAQKNPTAFYLCASSIGGATYNEQFFGPGTRLTVL.

This clonotype was recorded at least ten times. The gene calls are TRBV20-1 and TRBJ1-6; D might be TRBD1 (6 bases). Germline V gene lookup returns CDR1 DFQATT and CDR2 SNEGSKA (reference sequence). The germline V and J ends were trimmed by 1 base and 10 bases, with 29 bases remaining between them. The CDR3 has 19 amino acids. Here the CDR3 DNA reads TGCAGTGCTAGAGGCGGGGGCAAGGGACGACAGGAACCAGGCTCACCCCTCCACTTT. It yields the protein CSARGGGKGRQEPGSPLHF.

This clonotype was seen at least ten times. The rearrangement joins TRBV7-6 to TRBJ2-7, with TRBD1 identical over 8 bases. The ends lost 6 bases at V and 5 bases at J; junction bases unmatched: 3. The germline V gene encodes CDR1 SGHVS and CDR2 FNYEAQ. This CDR3 has 12 residues. The CDR3 nucleotides are TGTGCCAGCAGTCCGACAGGGGACGAGCAGTACTTC. This translates into CASSPTGDEQYF.

The sample holds many counts of this clonotype. The chain combines TRBV7-6 with TRBJ2-1; a possible D gene is TRBD1 (6 bases). Trimming stripped 4 bases from V and 0 bases from J, with 19 bases between. This CDR3 has 18 residues. Germline values: CDR1 SGHVS, CDR2 FNYEAQ. The CDR3 is CASSYSTPGHSSYNEQFF. The CDR3 DNA reads as TGTGCCAGCAGCTACTCCACCCCGGGACATTCCTCCTACAATGAGCAGTTCTTC.

The table lists this clonotype with many counts. The CDR3 loop reads CSAPTGGGEQYF. For the CDR3, the DNA is TGCAGTGCGCCGACAGGGGGCGGCGAGCAGTACTTC. The chain combines TRBV20-1 with TRBJ2-7, with TRBD1 matching 10 bases. Germline CDR1 is DFQATT and CDR2 is SNEGSKA (reference sequence). The junction had 5 bases not matched to a gene; V was cut back by 6 bases and J by 6 bases. CDR3 length: 12 amino acids.

This clonotype was detected many times. The genes are TRBV10-3 and TRBJ2-1; D is unclear. The CDR3 totals 12 residues. V shed 6 bases and J shed 3 bases, with 6 bases lying between them. Germline loops: CDR1 ENHRY, CDR2 SYGVKD. The CDR3: CAISADYNEQFF. CDR3 in DNA: TGTGCCATCAGCGCGGACTACAATGAGCAGTTCTTC.

This clonotype has ten or more counts. The rearrangement links TRBV6-2 or TRBV6-3 to TRBJ1-1, with D perhaps TRBD1 (6 bases). Per germline, CDR1 MNHEY and CDR2 SVGEGT. The CDR3 runs 12 residues. The germline V and J ends were trimmed by 5 bases and 11 bases, with 15 bases remaining between them. The CDR3 spells CASSTPGAQAFF. The CDR3 region has the DNA TGTGCCAGCAGTACCCCGGGGGCGCAGGCTTTCTTT.

V is TRBV5-6 and J is TRBJ1-6; D ambiguous. The CDR3 spans 15 residues. In germline, CDR1 is SGHDT, CDR2 YYEEEE. Trimming took 0 bases from V and 8 from J, leaving 12 bases between them. This CDR3 reads CASSLGSTRDSPLHF. Here the CDR3 DNA reads TGTGCCAGCAGCTTGGGCAGCACGCGGGATTCACCCCTCCACTTT.

This clonotype appeared many times. This chain links TRBV5-1 with TRBJ2-5; 9 nucleotides align to TRBD1. Looked up from germline, CDR1 is SGHRS and CDR2 is YFSETQ. The CDR3 has 15 amino acids. Trimming cost V 4 bases and J 4 bases; bases outside gene matches: 8. CDR3 protein: CASSPGQGIGETQYF. CDR3 DNA: TGCGCCAGCAGCCCGGGACAGGGAATAGGAGAGACCCAGTACTTC.

This clonotype was counted ten times or more. V is TRBV10-3 and J is TRBJ1-1; D unclear. CDR3 size: 13 residues. The ends were cut back, 2 bases at V and 4 bases at J, with 8 bases in the middle. Germline V lookup: CDR1 ENHRY, CDR2 SYGVKD. The CDR3 coding sequence is TGTGCCATCAGTGAGCCTGGGAGCACTGAAGCTTTCTTT. This sequence encodes CAISEPGSTEAFF.

The table lists this clonotype with a few counts. This chain links TRBV20-1 with TRBJ2-1; no definite D call. The V gene's germline CDR1 is DFQATT and CDR2 SNEGSKA (reference sequence). This CDR3 region has 10 residues. Between the trimmed V and J ends, which lost 3 bases and 4 bases, there was a span of 1 base. The CDR3 loop is CSASYNEQFF. The CDR3 DNA reads TGCAGTGCTAGTTACAATGAGCAGTTCTTC.

This clonotype was seen many times. DNA of the CDR3: TGCGCCAGCAGCCCCGACAGGGGGCTATGGATGCAAAGCTACACCTTC. It codes for CASSPDRGLWMQSYTF. This chain uses TRBV5-1 with TRBJ1-2; TRBD1 matches 10 bases. J gave up 9 bases and V 4 bases, and 15 bases lay outside the gene matches. Germline loops: CDR1 SGHRS, CDR2 YFSETQ. CDR3 length: 16 amino acids.

CDR3 sequence: CASSSYGKGEAENIQYF. The CDR3 DNA follows: TGTGCCAGCAGCTCCTATGGGAAGGGGGAGGCAGAAAACATTCAGTACTTC. The genes are TRBV11-3 and TRBJ2-4; possibly TRBD1 or TRBD2 for D (6 bases each). Looked up from germline, CDR1 is SGHNT and CDR2 is YENEEA. The CDR3 runs to 17 residues. Trimming took off 4 bases at V and 5 bases at J, with 21 bases between the two ends.

In this sample, this clonotype turned up many times. The V call is TRBV7-2, the J call TRBJ2-1; TRBD2 matches at 10 bases. Germline CDR1 and CDR2: SGHTA and FQGNSA. The trim removed 1 base at V and 4 bases at J, leaving 16 bases unmatched. The CDR3 has 20 amino acids. CDR3 bases: TGTGCCAGCAGCTTAGACGGCCTGGAGTCTAGCGGGAGTAGGTACAATGAGCAGTTCTTC. It codes for CASSLDGLESSGSRYNEQFF.